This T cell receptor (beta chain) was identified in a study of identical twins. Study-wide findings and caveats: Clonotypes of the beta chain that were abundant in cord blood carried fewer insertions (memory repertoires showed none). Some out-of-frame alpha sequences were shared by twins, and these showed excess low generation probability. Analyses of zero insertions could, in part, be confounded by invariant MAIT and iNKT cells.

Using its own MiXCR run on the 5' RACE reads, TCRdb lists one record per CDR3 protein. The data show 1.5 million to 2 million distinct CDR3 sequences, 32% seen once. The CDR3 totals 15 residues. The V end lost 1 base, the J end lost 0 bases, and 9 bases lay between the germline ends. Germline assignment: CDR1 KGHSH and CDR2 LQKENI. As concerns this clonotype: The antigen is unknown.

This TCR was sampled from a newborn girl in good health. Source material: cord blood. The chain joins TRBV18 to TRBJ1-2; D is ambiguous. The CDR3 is CASSPQLGTNYGYTF. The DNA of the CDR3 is TGTGCCAGCTCACCACAATTAGGCACTAACTATGGCTACACCTTC.